This paragraph covers one T cell receptor beta chain sequence. The antigen remains unidentified. The data are from a study of graft-versus-host responses after intestinal transplantation. The overall study: Recipients uniformly received anti-thymocyte globulin induction, followed by tacrolimus and steroids for two to four years.

Study observations and caveats: GvH clones occurred in recipient marrow; some first appeared in ileum or blood. An association linked early post-transplant HvG declines with peak circulating GvH clone levels. Allografts of one patient group, those with graft-donor T cell macrochimerism, had high graft-versus-host to host-versus-graft clonal ratios.

The protocol was immunoSEQ multiplex PCR, while the TCRdb copy is restricted to in-frame clones and leaves out a portion. Of about 70,000 clones listed, about 94% are singletons. V gave up 0 bases and J gave up 9 bases; unmatched junction bases: 14. The CDR3 consists of 17 residues. Germline lookup yields CDR1 LNHNV and CDR2 YYDKDF (reference sequence). The chain is built from TRBV15 and TRBJ1-5; 7 bases fit TRBD1. The sequence was collected from a human donor who received an intestinal transplant. The sequencing used unstimulated CD8+ T cells sorted from spleen or lymph node cells, collected before intestinal transplant. The CDR3 coding sequence is TGTGCCACCAGCAGAGATCGCGGGGGGGACAGAAGGTGGCCCCAGCATTTT. This translates into CATSRDRGGDRRWPQHF.